This TCR beta chain was profiled in a study of cytomegalovirus exposure and HLA in healthy donors. Germline V gene data show CDR1 as MDHEN and CDR2 as SYDVKM. Trimming pared 3 bases from V and 4 bases from J, leaving 13 bases between. The CDR3 has 15 residues. PCR used 60 Vbeta primers and 13 Jbeta primers. Clones were sequenced by immunoSEQ multiplex PCR, and TCRdb holds only the in-frame ones, with some missing. The table for this sample gives about 39,000 clones. V and J are TRBV28 and TRBJ2-1; TRBD1 might be the D (5 bases). Material: PBMCs. This sequence was found in a male donor in good health and CMV-seronegative. The DNA for the CDR3 is TGTGCCAGCAGTTTCATAGAGGACATATACAATGAGCAGTTCTTC. It is translated as CASSFIEDIYNEQFF.